Below are 19 T cell receptor beta chains sequenced from a single sample in a study of blood T cell repertoires in COVID-19. Libraries were prepared by immunoSEQ multiplex PCR; TCRdb keeps only in-frame clonotypes and omits some of them. Found here are 150,000 to 200,000 clones, 81% of them singletons; the top ten hold approximately 12%. Sequencing was carried out using peripheral blood. All receptors derive from a woman older than 75 with COVID-19, enrolled during active disease.

This chain joins TRBV28 and TRBJ1-1, with 8 bases that match TRBD1. This CDR3 contains 15 residues. With V trimmed by 2 bases and J by 10 bases, 12 bases remained unmatched. Germline V lookup: CDR1 MDHEN, CDR2 SYDVKM. The CDR3 DNA reads as TGTGCCAGCAGTTTAGCGGCAGGGGGCCTCCTGGGAGCTTTCTTT. This codes for CASSLAAGGLLGAFF.

In this sample, this clone turned up a few times. This sample includes further DNA sequences coding for the same CDR3. This rearrangement joins TRBV27 to TRBJ1-2, with D possibly TRBD1 on 5 matching bases. The CDR3 sequence is 15 residues long. Deletions cut 6 bases from V and 2 bases from J, with 16 bases between. Per germline, CDR1 MNHEY and CDR2 SMNVEV (reference sequence). The CDR3 is CASSPGQGGNYGYTF. The CDR3 nucleotides are TGTGCCAGCAGCCCGGGGCAGGGAGGCAACTATGGCTACACCTTC.

The chain joins TRBV24-1 to TRBJ2-6, with 7 bases fitting TRBD2. This CDR3 is 16 amino acids long. Per the germline V gene, CDR1 is KGHDR and CDR2 is SFDVKD. Unmatched junction bases numbered 6, after V lost 6 bases and J lost 2 bases. The CDR3, as DNA: TGTGCCACCAGTCCACTGGGGGGGGCTGGGGCCAACGTCCTGACTTTC. Translated, it gives CATSPLGGAGANVLTF.

This chain uses TRBV3-1 (or the pseudogene TRBV3-2) with TRBJ2-1; 10 nucleotides match TRBD1. Germline lookup yields CDR1 LGHDT and CDR2 YNNKEL (reference sequence). V lost 5 bases to trimming and J lost 5 bases; unmatched junction nucleotides: 6. This CDR3 is 15 amino acids long. The CDR3 protein is CASSAPGTGDNEQFF. The DNA for the CDR3 is TGTGCCAGCAGCGCACCCGGGACAGGGGACAATGAGCAGTTCTTC.

This sequence joins TRBV6-5 and TRBJ2-1; TRBD1 matches 9 bases. This CDR3 region has 14 residues. Losses at the gene ends were 8 bases for V and 10 bases for J; bases not matched to a gene: 12. Germline-derived CDR1 and CDR2 are MNHEY and SVGAGI. Here the CDR3 DNA reads TGTGCCAGCCAGTCGGAGAGAGGGACAGGGGAGCAGTTCTTC. This gives the protein CASQSERGTGEQFF.

This sequence joins TRBV7-9 and TRBJ2-1; TRBD2 agrees at 7 bases. J was trimmed by 5 bases and V by 5 bases; bases with no gene match: 0. CDR3 length: 12 amino acids. Germline CDR1 and CDR2: SEHNR and FQNEAQ (reference sequence). CDR3 sequence: CASSGLDNEQFF. DNA for the CDR3: TGTGCCAGCAGCGGACTAGACAATGAGCAGTTCTTC.

The chain couples TRBV9 to TRBJ1-5; D unclear. CDR3 size: 13 residues. The germline V gene encodes CDR1 SGDLS and CDR2 YYNGEE. Trimming pared 0 bases from V and 5 bases from J, leaving 6 bases between. The CDR3 coding sequence is TGTGCCAGCAGCGTAGATGAGTATCAGCCCCAGCATTTT. Encoded protein: CASSVDEYQPQHF.

The V and J genes are TRBV5-4 and TRBJ2-4, with D possibly TRBD1 on 6 matching bases. Germline-derived CDR1 and CDR2 are SGHNT and YYREEE (reference sequence). V shed 4 bases and J shed 1 base, with 18 bases lying between them. The CDR3 consists of 17 residues. CDR3 bases: TGTGCCAGCAGCGGGGGCGGGTCCCAACGGGCCAAAAACATTCAGTACTTC. It encodes CASSGGGSQRAKNIQYF. Variable domain in full (rest from reference TRBV5-4 and TRBJ2-4): ETGVTQSPTHLIKTRGQQVTLRCSSQSGHNTVSWYQQALGQGPQFIFQYYREEENGRGNFPPRFSGLQFPNYSSELNVNALELDDSALYLCASSGGGSQRAKNIQYFGAGTRLSVL.

The chain recombines TRBV12-3 or TRBV12-4 with TRBJ2-1; 9 nucleotides agree with TRBD2. Unmatched junction bases numbered 6, after V lost 6 bases and J lost 9 bases. The CDR3 sequence is 13 residues long. The CDR3 here is CASSGTSRGEQFF. Here the CDR3 DNA reads TGTGCCAGCAGCGGGACTAGCCGGGGTGAGCAGTTCTTC.

The chain joins TRBV6-5 to TRBJ1-1; perhaps TRBD1 as D (6 bases). Deletions cut 2 bases from V and 3 bases from J, with 10 bases between. Per the germline V gene, CDR1 is MNHEY and CDR2 is SVGAGI. The CDR3 totals 14 residues. The CDR3, as DNA: TGTGCCAGCAGTTACGGGGGCCGGGACACTGAAGCTTTCTTT. It yields the protein CASSYGGRDTEAFF.

The chain couples TRBV5-4 to TRBJ2-7, with D perhaps TRBD2 (6 bases). Germline CDR1 is SGHNT and CDR2 is YYREEE (reference sequence). The CDR3 has 13 residues. V was pared by 0 bases and J by 3 bases, with 7 bases between. The CDR3 spells CASSLDGGYEQYF. The CDR3 DNA reads as TGTGCCAGCAGCTTGGACGGGGGCTACGAGCAGTACTTC.

The V call is TRBV27, the J call TRBJ2-2; 12 positions agree with TRBD2. The germline gives CDR1 MNHEY, CDR2 SMNVEV (reference sequence). V lost 3 bases and J lost 6; bases outside the gene matches: 2. The CDR3 totals 15 residues. CDR3 amino acids: CASSFRLAGAGELFF. For the CDR3, the DNA is TGTGCCAGCAGTTTCCGACTAGCGGGGGCCGGGGAGCTGTTTTTT.

The V and J genes are TRBV6-2 or TRBV6-3 and TRBJ1-5; 9 bases map to TRBD1. The J segment lost 3 bases and the V segment lost 6 bases, leaving 3 bases of the junction unmatched. Germline V gene sequence: CDR1 MNHEY, CDR2 SVGEGT. This CDR3 has 14 amino acids. CDR3 region: CASSRQGVNQPQHF. CDR3 in DNA: TGTGCCAGCAGCCGACAGGGGGTCAATCAGCCCCAGCATTTT.

The chain has TRBV10-3 and TRBJ1-2; D is unclear. V lost 4 bases to trimming and J lost 3 bases, with 12 bases between them. In germline, CDR1 is ENHRY, CDR2 SYGVKD. The CDR3 spans 14 residues. CDR3 loop: CAISGGGPDYGYTF. The DNA of the CDR3 is TGTGCCATCAGTGGGGGAGGGCCGGACTATGGCTACACCTTC.

The chain joins TRBV4-3 to TRBJ1-1, with 12 nucleotides matching TRBD1. The CDR3 is 16 residues long. Germline CDR1 LGHNA, CDR2 YSLEER. V trimming: 3 bases; J trimming: 9 bases; junction bases outside the gene matches: 11. The CDR3 DNA reads TGCGCCAGCAGCCAGGGCGGGGGACAGGGGGCGCCTAAAGCTTTCTTT. It yields the protein CASSQGGGQGAPKAFF.

This clone turned up a few times. The sample has other DNA sequences that encode this CDR3 too. J is TRBJ1-2 and V is TRBV28, with a tentative D call TRBD1 (5 bases). The germline V gene has CDR1 MDHEN and CDR2 SYDVKM. Deletions cut 3 bases from V and 3 bases from J, with 5 bases between. The CDR3 spans 12 residues. This chain's CDR3 is CASSFRDYGYTF. Written as DNA, the CDR3 is TGTGCCAGCAGTTTCAGGGACTATGGCTACACCTTC.

This clone was picked up a small number of times. The chain links TRBV28 to TRBJ1-1; TRBD1 agrees at 7 bases. Germline values: CDR1 MDHEN, CDR2 SYDVKM. This CDR3 is built from 13 residues. V was pared by 5 bases and J by 4 bases, with 4 bases of the junction left unmatched. The CDR3 DNA reads as TGTGCCAGCAGTCCCTGGGACAGCACTGAAGCTTTCTTT. It yields the protein CASSPWDSTEAFF.

This chain links TRBV7-8 with TRBJ2-7, with 8 nucleotides matching TRBD1. Trimming removed 1 base from V and 0 bases from J; junction bases left unmatched: 5. The germline V gene encodes CDR1 SGHVS and CDR2 FQNEAQ. The CDR3 loop spans 16 amino acids. CDR3 loop: CASSLGQGLISYEQYF. Written as DNA, the CDR3 is TGTGCCAGCAGCTTAGGACAGGGGTTAATCTCCTACGAGCAGTACTTC.

The chain links TRBV28 to TRBJ2-7, with D maybe TRBD1 (5 bases). V lost 4 bases and J 2 bases, leaving 12 bases between the germline ends. CDR3 length: 14 amino acids. From germline, CDR1 is MDHEN and CDR2 SYDVKM. The CDR3 region is CASSSPGSAYEQYF. CDR3 DNA sequence: TGTGCCAGCAGTTCTCCAGGGTCGGCCTACGAGCAGTACTTC.